A single sample is the source of the 13 T cell receptor beta chains below, sequenced in a study of post-analysis software for immune sequencing data. Carried by the TCR beta cDNA libraries were unique molecular identifiers. MiXCR was run by TCRdb on the PCR reads, yielding one entry per CDR3 protein. The sample shows under 200,000 distinct CDR3 sequences, roughly 40% of them seen only once. The material was blood, obtained after autologous hematopoietic stem cell transplantation. The origin of the receptors is a girl aged 5-17 years with multiple sclerosis.

The chain uses TRBV28 and TRBJ1-5; no clear D gene. The CDR3 length is 15 residues. Trimming left V 2 bases short and J 4 bases short, with 12 bases between. Looked up from germline, CDR1 is MDHEN and CDR2 is SYDVKM. The DNA for the CDR3 is TGTGCCAGCAGTTTACATTCCTGGGATAATCAGCCCCAGCATTTT. This encodes CASSLHSWDNQPQHF.

This clonotype was observed a few times. This chain joins TRBV6-1 and TRBJ2-7; D may be TRBD1 or TRBD2 (5 bases each). CDR1 and CDR2 (germline): MNHNS, SASEGT. Trimming left V 6 bases short and J 0 bases short, with 15 bases between. The CDR3 covers 15 residues. Here the CDR3 DNA reads TGTGCCAGCAGAGGGACGGGCCTTAGCTCCTACGAGCAGTACTTC. Translation gives CASRGTGLSSYEQYF.

This clonotype was observed a few times. The chain joins TRBV5-1 to TRBJ2-5; D is undetermined. V lost 7 bases and J 3 bases, leaving 13 bases between the germline ends. Germline-derived CDR1 and CDR2 are SGHRS and YFSETQ. CDR3 length equals 13 residues. CDR3 DNA sequence: TGCGCCAGCGGTCGACGGCCAAAAGAGACCCAGTACTTC. Translation gives CASGRRPKETQYF.

This clonotype was observed at least ten times. V usage is TRBV12-3 or TRBV12-4 and J usage is TRBJ2-1; D ambiguous. CDR3 length equals 15 residues. Trimming removed 5 bases from V and 6 bases from J, with 17 bases in between. CDR3 DNA sequence: TGTGCCAGCAGTGCCCTCCTAGGAACAGTCAATGAGCAGTTCTTC. Protein sequence: CASSALLGTVNEQFF.

A few counts support this clonotype. This sequence joins TRBV12-3 or TRBV12-4 and TRBJ2-6; the match to TRBD1 covers 8 bases. V dropped 6 bases and J dropped 0; count of bases not matched to a gene: 1. The length of the CDR3 is 15 residues. The CDR3 is CASRQGASGANVLTF. The DNA for the CDR3 is TGTGCCAGCAGGCAGGGGGCCTCTGGGGCCAACGTCCTGACTTTC.

This clonotype was found a few times. This chain uses TRBV20-1 with TRBJ2-7; 9 bases match TRBD2. The germline V gene has CDR1 DFQATT and CDR2 SNEGSKA (reference sequence). The CDR3 is 14 amino acids. Unmatched junction bases numbered 13, after V lost 6 bases and J lost 7 bases. The CDR3 coding sequence is TGCAGTGCCATACCAGGACTAGCGCCCGAGGAGCAGTACTTC. Residues: CSAIPGLAPEEQYF.

In regard to this clonotype: Being one base from a much bigger clone, this may be a read error. The rearrangement links TRBV6-6 to TRBJ2-1, with 7 bases fitting TRBD2. The J call may be faulty, since TRBJ2-7 better matches the DNA end. Germline CDR1 and CDR2: MNHNY and SVGAGI (reference sequence). CDR3 length equals 15 residues. The CDR3 sequence: CASSLGGSGRNEQYF. CDR3 DNA sequence: TGTGCCAGCAGTCTCGGGGGGAGCGGGCGGAATGAGCAGTACTTC.

CDR3 nucleotide sequence: TGCAGTGCTGCCGGTGGATATGATAATTCACCCCTCCACTTT. Translating gives CSAAGGYDNSPLHF. This chain uses TRBV20-1 with TRBJ1-6; D gene unclear. CDR1 is DFQATT, CDR2 SNEGSKA, per germline (reference sequence). Trimming pared 5 bases from V and 5 bases from J, leaving 13 bases between. There are 14 residues in the CDR3.

The table lists this clonotype with a few counts. This chain uses TRBV9 with TRBJ2-4; D remains ambiguous. The end of the DNA fits TRBJ2-7 better, so the J call may be wrong. The CDR3 extends over 13 amino acids. Germline CDR1 is SGDLS and CDR2 is YYNGEE. Here the CDR3 DNA reads TGTGCCAGCAGCGGACAAGACAACTACGAGCAGTACTTC. It codes for CASSGQDNYEQYF.

The chain carries TRBV10-3 and TRBJ2-1; unclear D gene. The germline V and J ends were trimmed by 4 bases and 3 bases, with 7 bases remaining between them. Germline V gene sequence: CDR1 ENHRY, CDR2 SYGVKD. CDR3 length: 13 amino acids. DNA for the CDR3: TGTGCCATCAGTGGGGGTGACTACAATGAGCAGTTCTTC. Translation gives CAISGGDYNEQFF.

The chain couples TRBV12-3 or TRBV12-4 to TRBJ2-5; D unresolved. This CDR3 spans 13 amino acids. V was shortened by 3 bases and J by 1 base, with 6 bases between the two germline ends. Here the CDR3 DNA reads TGTGCCAGCAGTTTGGGTCTCCAAGAGACCCAGTACTTC. As protein: CASSLGLQETQYF.

The chain links TRBV5-1 to TRBJ2-7; 8 positions agree with TRBD2. Trimming cost V 4 bases and J 3 bases; bases outside gene matches: 9. The CDR3 runs to 15 residues. The germline V gene encodes CDR1 SGHRS and CDR2 YFSETQ. CDR3 DNA sequence: TGCGCCAGCAGCGCCCACCCGGGACTAGTCTACGAGCAGTACTTC. Protein product: CASSAHPGLVYEQYF.

The chain links TRBV6-1 to TRBJ2-7; 7 nucleotides agree with TRBD1. Germline CDR1 is MNHNS and CDR2 is SASEGT. The CDR3 loop spans 14 amino acids. V lost 4 bases, J lost 3 bases, and 6 bases stayed unmatched. As DNA, the CDR3 is TGTGCCAGCAGTGTACAGGGGACCCGCTACGAGCAGTACTTC. It yields the protein CASSVQGTRYEQYF.